This T cell receptor (beta chain) was sequenced for a study of T cell responses to AZD1222 COVID-19 vaccine (dated by TCRdb to about 2021). Study-wide context: TCR sequencing covered 233 trial participants: about 210 given two doses of AZD1222 and about 26 given two doses of MenACWY control vaccine. Enrollment into the trials was organized by age into subgroups of 18-55, 56-69 and 70-plus years, and those subgroups contained approximately 160, 26 and 62 TCR-sequenced participants, respectively.

The sample's time point, from its label and the paper: about 28 days (+/-7) after the second vaccine dose. AZD1222 recipients with second doses at about 4 weeks or about 12 weeks were pooled, because spike-specific TCR depth and breadth did not differ between schedules. Vaccinee samples were obtained from the UK trials COV001 and COV002, which included a single-blind randomized controlled phase 2/3 trial of AZD1222 (ChAdOx1 nCoV-19) in healthy adults. For TCRbeta chain sequencing, PBMC samples were collected from trial participants at day 0 and at day 28 after the second dose. General study outcomes and caveats: The vaccine-associated CD4 TCRs covered the entire spike protein, and the dominant responses fell in regions 160-218 and 743-854. Because no samples from the day 14 peak response were available, repertoires could be characterized only after the peak T cell response. Conclusions about previously exposed vaccinees are limited, since just six AZD1222 recipients were seropositive for SARS-CoV-2 at baseline. The 56-69-year group was small, and its depth increase did not reach significance, likely because of low power. Most participants were white British and females outnumbered males, and the authors suggested that clonal diversity may have been underestimated. Epitopes outside the regions mutated in the B.1.351 and B.1.1.7 variants were reportedly recognized by nearly half of the unique spike-specific TCRs. After two AZD1222 doses, both the breadth and the depth of spike-specific TCRs were significantly higher than at day 0 and than in MenACWY recipients.

Worth noting for this clone: The clone's antigen remains unknown. It has no much larger one-base neighbor in the sample; base qualities were not kept.

The CDR3 regions of human TCRbeta chains were analyzed by immunosequencing. The study's processing was this. TCRs in the repertoires were compared against a reference library of SARS-CoV-2-specific TCRs that had been generated with the MIRA antigen-specificity platform. Breadth was defined as the fraction of unique TCRs that were SARS-CoV-2-associated, and depth was defined as the fraction of total T cells that were SARS-CoV-2-associated. Each spike-specific TCR was assigned to its reactive spike region and to a CD4 or CD8 class using the MIRA data. Log10-transformed breadth and depth values were compared by one-way ANOVA with Sidak's multiple comparisons tests. The clones in this table, taken by TCRdb from immuneACCESS, are in-frame only. Not every clone is retained; where verified, under half of the shortfall comes from an unresolved V gene, and the cause of the rest is unknown. The DNA gave D and trimming, while V, J and clone size come from that table. The sample records roughly 54,000 clones, approximately 88% of which are singletons. The ten largest clonotypes hold about 14% of the sample.

The germline V end is reduced by 1 base and the J end by 0 bases; junction bases left unmatched: 5. The CDR3 measures 17 amino acids from cysteine to phenylalanine. The only DNA kept is the CDR3, 51 bases in frame from the first base. CDR1 and CDR2, looked up from the germline V gene, are MGHRA and YSYEKL. The material was peripheral blood, obtained 28 days after the second AZD1222 dose. The receptor comes from an adult who received the AZD1222 COVID-19 vaccine. The rearranged segments are TRBV4-1 and TRBJ2-1; 8 nucleotides in the junction match TRBD2. The DNA sequence reads TGCGCCAGCAGCCAAGCGGGAGGGACGAGCTCCTACAATGAGCAGTTCTTC. The translation is CASSQAGGTSSYNEQFF.